This TCR beta chain was identified in a study of T-cell memory formation after mild COVID-19 (dated by TCRdb to the early 2020s). For the wider study: TCR sequence clusters from the two donors were found to be largely donor specific. T-cell clones expanding and contracting after mild COVID-19 in a couple of donors were tracked by longitudinal TCRalpha and TCRbeta repertoire sequencing. The cohort was made up of two young adult volunteers, one female and one male, who were previously healthy. Paper-wide results and their limitations: Contracting CD4+ clones were located mainly in the CM and EM memory subsets, whereas CD8+ clones were found to be enriched in EMRA. Some responding clones were detected in pre-infection memory, suggesting pre-existing cross-reactive memory T cells joined the SARS-CoV-2 response. SARS-CoV-2 specificity of the second-wave clones peaking on day 37 was not confirmed. Clones that contracted from day 15 to 85 showed balanced CD4/CD8 phenotypes, whereas a second wave of clones that expanded from day 15 to 37 leaned towards CD4+. Only two mild cases were covered in the study, and larger cohorts including severe cases with pre-infection samples were considered necessary.

TCRdb shows the sequencer as Illumina NovaSeq 6000. TCRalpha and TCRbeta cDNA libraries were built by 5'RACE with constant-segment primers, adding sample barcodes and unique molecular identifiers. Trizol reagent was used to extract RNA from every sample. Libraries were amplified in two PCR steps, with a second sample barcode and Illumina TruSeq adapters added in the second step. The libraries were sequenced on an Illumina NovaSeq using 2 x 150 bp paired-end reads. The paper's processing steps were these. The reads were demultiplexed and collapsed into UMI-guided consensus sequences using migec v1.2.7. Using mixcr v2.1.11, UMI consensuses were aligned to TRA and TRB V and J templates and then assembled into clonotypes. A clonotype was counted as expanded or contracted only if both edgeR and NoisET called the change significant, with noise models trained on biological replicates. For edgeR calls, the cutoffs were a false discovery rate-adjusted p below 0.01 and a log2 fold-change threshold of 1. As an exploratory analysis of dynamics, max-normalized trajectories of the 1000 most abundant clonotypes were examined with PCA combined with hierarchical clustering. The CD4 or CD8 phenotype of responding clones was assigned using the separately sequenced CD4+ and CD8+ repertoires. TCRdb's own reprocessing of the public reads used fastp at Q25 and MiXCR and kept productive beta chains. When rows share a CDR3 protein, they turn into one entry using the most common DNA and genes. TCRdb, not the authors, supplied the V and J calls. For this sample the table gives around 180,000 distinct CDR3 sequences, of which approximately 17% were detected only once. The top ten constitute roughly 3.9% of the sample.

As for this clonotype: Its antigen is unknown. No clone much larger than this one lies a single base away; base qualities are absent.

Cut back by 3 bases and 5 bases, the V and J ends lie 11 bases apart. Taken from cysteine to valine, the CDR3 has 13 residues. The read is trimmed to its CDR3 DNA, 39 bases read in frame from base 1. Via the germline V gene, CDR1 is SGHVS and CDR2 FNYEAQ. Ficoll-Paque density gradient centrifugation was the method used to isolate PBMCs. This TCR derives from a man younger than 30 who had mild COVID-19 (a few samples of this study predate the infection). The sample titles of this study are shuffled in the database, so cell type and time point are left out; the donor was told from shared clones. Source material: PBMCs or a T cell subset sorted from them (not recorded which). The receptor chain draws on TRBV7-6 and TRBJ2-7; possibly the D gene is TRBD2, per 6 matching bases. The CDR3 protein sequence reads: CASSLGLTDEQYV. The sequenced DNA: TGTGCCAGCAGCTTGGGACTTACCGACGAGCAGTACGTC.